Sequencing of this T cell receptor (beta chain) was carried out in a study of blood T cells in healthy people across ages. Study-level results: There was no known CMV status for donors, so expanded clonotype changes were possibly confounded. Naive T cell percentage showed a strong correlation with the diversity of TCR beta.

Regarding this clonotype: Its target is unknown.

A second roughly 6 to 11 cycle PCR used barcoded and J-beta primers. TCRdb reanalysed the 5' RACE reads using MiXCR and keeps one entry per CDR3 protein. This sample has about 510,000 distinct CDR3 sequences, with 27% found just once. Germline lookup yields CDR1 SGHDN and CDR2 FVKESK. This CDR3 contains 13 residues. Trimming removed 4 bases at V and 2 bases at J, with 9 bases between. These data were also filed under a second study, of T cells of mothers and their children. This second study notes: Samples were obtained from three healthy Caucasian mothers and their six children.

This TCR came from a boy between 2 and 10 years old in good health. The rearrangement links TRBV14 to TRBJ2-7; unclear D gene. The sample consisted of blood. The DNA for the CDR3 is TGTGCCAGCAGCCCGCGGCCTCCCTACGAGCAGTACTTC. Amino acid sequence: CASSPRPPYEQYF.